The 21 T cell receptor beta chains in this list originate from one sample, sequenced in a study of control samples from healthy donors and cancer patients (TCRdb year 2020). Library preparation used the immunoSEQ multiplex PCR assay. As stored in TCRdb, this immuneACCESS dataset retains in-frame rearrangements with V and J assigned. A fraction of the clones does not appear; measured against another copy, unresolved V genes explain less than half of the discrepancy, and the remainder lacks a known reason. Across this sample there are about 44,000 clones, with approximately 70% seen only once. 17% of the sample belongs to the ten largest clones. Sequencing was performed on formalin-fixed, paraffin-embedded tissue. Receptors were obtained from a male donor with melanoma.

The CDR3 DNA reads as TGTGCCAGCAGCTTCCCAGGGTTGGTCTACAATGAGCAGTTCTTC. Translating it yields CASSFPGLVYNEQFF. This rearrangement joins TRBV7-9 to TRBJ2-1; D is perhaps TRBD1 (5 bases). Germline V lookup: CDR1 SEHNR, CDR2 FQNEAQ (reference sequence). The CDR3 spans 15 residues. V was shortened by 3 bases and J by 3 bases, with 12 bases between the two germline ends.

V is TRBV6-5 and J is TRBJ1-1; D is perhaps TRBD1 (6 bases). The CDR3 contains 13 residues. V was pared by 6 bases and J by 5 bases, with 13 bases between. Germline V CDR1 and CDR2: MNHEY, SVGAGI. DNA of the CDR3: TGTGCCAGCAGGATAAGGGGACAAACTGAAGCTTTCTTT. It encodes CASRIRGQTEAFF.

This clone was observed once. This rearrangement joins TRBV28 to TRBJ1-5; D remains ambiguous. Germline loops: CDR1 MDHEN, CDR2 SYDVKM. V dropped 1 base and J dropped 0 bases, with 19 bases sitting between them. The CDR3 consists of 19 residues. This chain's CDR3 is CASSLLPRVRGNSNQPQHF. CDR3 nucleotide sequence: TGTGCCAGCAGTTTATTGCCTCGTGTGCGGGGAAATAGCAATCAGCCCCAGCATTTT.

This clone was counted a few times. This chain connects TRBV19 to TRBJ1-5; D is perhaps TRBD1 (6 bases). The germline V and J ends were trimmed by 5 bases and 0 bases, with 17 bases remaining between them. CDR1 and CDR2 (germline): LNHDA, SQIVND (reference sequence). This CDR3 region has 17 residues. CDR3 DNA sequence: TGTGCCAGTAGTCCGACAGGTCGAGGTTATAGCAATCAGCCCCAGCATTTT. Translating it yields CASSPTGRGYSNQPQHF.

This clone turned up a few times. The V call is TRBV7-3, the J call TRBJ1-2; D may be TRBD1 (5 bases). This CDR3 contains 13 residues. Per germline, CDR1 SGHTA and CDR2 FQGTGA. V shed 6 bases and J shed 6 bases, with 14 bases lying between them. The CDR3 spells CASSYGGTDGYTF. Here the CDR3 DNA reads TGTGCCAGCAGTTATGGAGGGACGGATGGCTACACCTTC.

With respect to this clone: Its ends do not fully match the called genes, so a read error is possible. The rearrangement joins TRBV7-7 to TRBJ2-3, with 11 bases lining up with TRBD2. The CDR3 is made up of 16 amino acids. Germline V gene sequence: CDR1 SSHAT, CDR2 FNYEAQ (reference sequence). The CDR3 reads CASSPTNLAGGDTQYF. DNA of the CDR3: TGTGCTAGCAGCCCTACCAACCTAGCGGGAGGAGATACGCAGTATTTT.

The chain joins TRBV11-2 to TRBJ2-7; 9 bases line up with TRBD2. The germline V gene encodes CDR1 SGHAT and CDR2 FQNNGV. J lost 2 bases, V lost 3 bases, and 2 bases had no gene match. CDR3 length: 14 amino acids. The CDR3: CASSFAGGTYEQYF. CDR3 sequence (DNA): TGTGCCAGCAGCTTTGCGGGAGGGACCTACGAGCAGTACTTC.

This clone was counted only a few times. The CDR3 protein is CASSLSGEGRETGFF. For the CDR3, the DNA is TGTGCCAGCTCACTCTCCGGGGAGGGGCGTGAGACGGGGTTCTTT. The rearrangement uses TRBV18 and TRBJ1-1; tentatively, D is TRBD1 (5 bases). Germline V CDR1 and CDR2: KGHSH, LQKENI. This CDR3 has 15 residues. Deletions cut 4 bases from V and 14 bases from J, with 26 bases between.

The rearrangement links TRBV6-5 to TRBJ1-3; 11 positions match TRBD1. The CDR3 length is 15 residues. V dropped 8 bases and J dropped 4; count of bases not matched to a gene: 7. Germline V gene data show CDR1 as MNHEY and CDR2 as SVGAGI. CDR3 DNA: TGTGCCAGCTTAGGACAGGGGGCGAAGGGAAACACCATATATTTT. Its protein product is CASLGQGAKGNTIYF.

The rearrangement joins TRBV4-1 to TRBJ2-5; TRBD1 matches at 9 bases. The CDR3 runs 15 residues. Germline V gene sequence: CDR1 MGHRA, CDR2 YSYEKL. V gave up 6 bases and J gave up 6 bases; unmatched junction bases: 11. CDR3 in amino acids: CASSSTLNRGQTQYF. CDR3 nucleotides: TGCGCCAGCAGTTCCACCCTCAACAGGGGGCAGACCCAGTACTTC.

V and J are TRBV3-1 (or the pseudogene TRBV3-2) and TRBJ2-7; D uncertain. Germline CDR1 reads LGHDT; CDR2 reads YNNKEL (reference sequence). This CDR3 has 14 amino acids. V lost 3 bases and J lost 4, with 13 bases in between. The CDR3 DNA sequence: TGTGCCAGCAGCCAGAATTATGGGGATTACGAGCAGTACTTC. Translating gives CASSQNYGDYEQYF.

The chain uses TRBV25-1 and TRBJ2-7; 9 bases fit TRBD1. After removal of 5 bases from V and 5 bases from J, the junction contained 4 bases not matched to a gene. Germline lookup yields CDR1 MGHDK and CDR2 SYGVNS. This CDR3 spans 13 amino acids. The CDR3, as DNA: TGTGCCAGCAGTAAACGGACAGGGGACGAGCAGTACTTC. Amino acids: CASSKRTGDEQYF.

This clone was detected a few times. V is TRBV7-6 and J is TRBJ1-4; tentative D call: TRBD1 (5 bases). Deletions cut 2 bases from V and 2 bases from J, with 15 bases between. The CDR3 spans 17 residues. CDR1 and CDR2 from the germline V gene are SGHVS and FNYEAQ. The CDR3 here is CASSLSGQGLTNEKLFF. In DNA form, the CDR3 reads TGTGCCAGCAGCTTAAGTGGTCAGGGCCTTACTAATGAAAAACTGTTTTTT.

The chain is built from TRBV18 and TRBJ2-2; D is unresolved. This CDR3 has 14 amino acids. V lost 3 bases to trimming and J lost 2 bases, with 7 bases between them. CDR1 KGHSH and CDR2 LQKENI come from the germline V gene. The CDR3: CASSPGVNTGELFF. The CDR3, as DNA: TGTGCCAGCTCACCGGGCGTAAACACCGGGGAGCTGTTTTTT.

As to this clone: This may be a read error: a much more frequent sequence differs by one nucleotide. The rearrangement uses TRBV5-5 and TRBJ1-5; no reliable D call. Germline lookup yields CDR1 SGHKS and CDR2 YYEKEE (reference sequence). The CDR3 runs to 13 residues. CDR3 nucleotide sequence: TGTGTCAGCAGCTTGTGGAGCAATCAGCCCCAGCATTTT. It encodes CVSSLWSNQPQHF.

This chain joins TRBV7-9 and TRBJ2-7, with TRBD1 as a possible D gene (6 bases). CDR3 length: 12 amino acids. The ends were cut back, 4 bases at V and 5 bases at J, with 9 bases in the middle. Germline CDR1 reads SEHNR; CDR2 reads FQNEAQ (reference sequence). The CDR3 DNA reads TGTGCCAGCAGCTCGGACAGCCACGAGCAGTACTTC. Translation: CASSSDSHEQYF.

The genes are TRBV28 and TRBJ1-2, with D possibly matching TRBD1 (5 bases). CDR1 is MDHEN, CDR2 SYDVKM, per germline. V was cut by 3 bases and J by 2 bases, with 10 bases left in between. The CDR3 sequence is 14 residues long. The CDR3 is CASSLPGRNYGYTF. CDR3 bases: TGTGCCAGCAGTTTGCCGGGGCGCAACTATGGCTACACCTTC.

Details on this clone: Other DNA variants within this sample encode the same CDR3. The chain combines TRBV19 with TRBJ1-2; D may be TRBD1 (5 bases). There are 14 residues in the CDR3. Germline CDR1 LNHDA, CDR2 SQIVND (reference sequence). The V end lost 1 base, the J end lost 2 bases, and 8 bases lay between the germline ends. The CDR3 spells CASSIGQLNYGYTF. CDR3 in DNA: TGTGCCAGTAGTATAGGACAGCTCAACTATGGCTACACCTTC.

The chain links TRBV28 to TRBJ2-3; 10 bases align to TRBD2. This CDR3 has 15 residues. CDR1 and CDR2 (germline): MDHEN, SYDVKM. Losses at the gene ends were 6 bases for V and 5 bases for J; bases not matched to a gene: 8. The CDR3 sequence: CASSQAGGGGDTQYF. The CDR3, as DNA: TGTGCCAGCAGCCAAGCGGGAGGGGGAGGAGATACGCAGTATTTT. Using reference TRBV28 and TRBJ2-3 for the parts outside the CDR3, the full variable domain is DVKVTQSSRYLVKRTGEKVFLECVQDMDHENMFWYRQDPGLGLRLIYFSYDVKMKEKGDIPEGYSVSREKKERFSLILESASTNQTSMYLCASSQAGGGGDTQYFGPGTRLTVL.

CDR3 region: CASSLRQGGSYEQYF. The CDR3 nucleotides read TGTGCCAGCAGCTTACGACAGGGGGGCTCCTACGAGCAGTACTTC. V gene TRBV7-2 combines with J gene TRBJ2-7, with 9 bases that match TRBD1. Looked up from germline, CDR1 is SGHTA and CDR2 is FQGNSA. This CDR3 comprises 15 residues. Losses at the gene ends were 2 bases for V and 0 bases for J; bases not matched to a gene: 2. Variable domain in full (rest from reference TRBV7-2 and TRBJ2-7): GAGVSQSPSNKVTEKGKDVELRCDPISGHTALYWYRQSLGQGLEFLIYFQGNSAPDKSGLPSDRFSAERTGGSVSTLTIQRTQQEDSAVYLCASSLRQGGSYEQYFGPGTRLTVT.

The J gene is TRBJ2-5, the V gene TRBV6-1; maybe TRBD1 (5 bases). Germline V lookup: CDR1 MNHNS, CDR2 SASEGT. The V end lost 1 base, the J end lost 4 bases, and 16 bases lay between the germline ends. The CDR3 runs 16 residues. In DNA form, the CDR3 reads TGTGCCAGCAGTGAAGTTCCAAGGGGATTCGGAGAGACCCAGTACTTC. It codes for CASSEVPRGFGETQYF.